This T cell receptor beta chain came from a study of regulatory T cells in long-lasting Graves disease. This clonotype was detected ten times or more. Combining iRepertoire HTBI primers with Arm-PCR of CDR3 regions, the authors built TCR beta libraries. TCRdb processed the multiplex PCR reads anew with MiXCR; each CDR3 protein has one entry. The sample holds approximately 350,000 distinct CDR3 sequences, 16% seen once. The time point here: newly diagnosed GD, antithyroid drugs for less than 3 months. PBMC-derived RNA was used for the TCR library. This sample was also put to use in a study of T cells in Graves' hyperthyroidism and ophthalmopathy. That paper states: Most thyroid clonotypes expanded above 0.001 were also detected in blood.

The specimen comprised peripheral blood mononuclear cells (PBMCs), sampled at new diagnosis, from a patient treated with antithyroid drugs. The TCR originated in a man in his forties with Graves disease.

DNA for the CDR3: TGTGCCAGCAGCCAAGGACTAGCGGGGGAGAGCGAGCAGTACTTC. Translating gives CASSQGLAGESEQYF. The rearrangement joins TRBV3-1 to TRBJ2-7; 12 bases match TRBD2. Germline CDR1 reads LGHDT; CDR2 reads YNNKEL (reference sequence). The CDR3 spans 15 residues. J was trimmed by 6 bases and V by 1 base; bases with no gene match: 4.